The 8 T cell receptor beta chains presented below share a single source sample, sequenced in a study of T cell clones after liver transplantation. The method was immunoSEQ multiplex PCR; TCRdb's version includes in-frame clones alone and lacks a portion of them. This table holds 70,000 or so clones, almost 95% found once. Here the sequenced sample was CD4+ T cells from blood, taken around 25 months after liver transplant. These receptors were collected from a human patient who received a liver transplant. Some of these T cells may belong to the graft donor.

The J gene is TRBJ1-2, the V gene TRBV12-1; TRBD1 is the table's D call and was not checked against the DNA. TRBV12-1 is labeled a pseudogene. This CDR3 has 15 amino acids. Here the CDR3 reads CASSSSDRFKYGYTF. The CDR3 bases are TGTGCCAGCAGCTCCTCTGACAGGTTCAAGTATGGCTACACCTTC.

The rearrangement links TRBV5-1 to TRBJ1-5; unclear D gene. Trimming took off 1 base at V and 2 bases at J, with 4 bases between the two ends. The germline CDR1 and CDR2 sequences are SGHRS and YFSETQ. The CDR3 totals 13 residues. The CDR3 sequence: CASSLWGNQPQHF. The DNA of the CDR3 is TGCGCCAGCAGCTTGTGGGGCAATCAGCCCCAGCATTTT.

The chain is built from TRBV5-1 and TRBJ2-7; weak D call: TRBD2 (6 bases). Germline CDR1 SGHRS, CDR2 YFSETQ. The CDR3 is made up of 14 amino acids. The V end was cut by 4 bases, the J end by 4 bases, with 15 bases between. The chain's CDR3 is CASSGRTTDYEQYF. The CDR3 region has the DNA TGCGCCAGCAGCGGGCGGACTACTGATTACGAGCAGTACTTC.

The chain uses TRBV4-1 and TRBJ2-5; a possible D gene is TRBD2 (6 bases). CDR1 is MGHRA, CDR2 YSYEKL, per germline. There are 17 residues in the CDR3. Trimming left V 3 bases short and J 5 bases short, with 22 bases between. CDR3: CASSQDHNREFVETQYF. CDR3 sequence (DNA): TGCGCCAGCAGCCAGGACCATAATCGGGAGTTTGTTGAGACCCAGTACTTC.

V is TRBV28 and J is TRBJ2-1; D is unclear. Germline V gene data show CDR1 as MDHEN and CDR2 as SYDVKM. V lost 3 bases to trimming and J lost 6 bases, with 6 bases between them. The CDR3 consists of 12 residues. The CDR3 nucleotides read TGTGCCAGCAGTTTTCAGTTCAATGAGCAGTTCTTC. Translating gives CASSFQFNEQFF. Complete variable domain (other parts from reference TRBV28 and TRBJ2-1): DVKVTQSSRYLVKRTGEKVFLECVQDMDHENMFWYRQDPGLGLRLIYFSYDVKMKEKGDIPEGYSVSREKKERFSLILESASTNQTSMYLCASSFQFNEQFFGPGTRLTVL.

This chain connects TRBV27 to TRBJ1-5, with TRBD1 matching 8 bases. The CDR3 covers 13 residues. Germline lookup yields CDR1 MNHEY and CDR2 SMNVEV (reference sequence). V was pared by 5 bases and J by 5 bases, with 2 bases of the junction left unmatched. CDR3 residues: CASSRQGHQPQHF. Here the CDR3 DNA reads TGTGCCAGCAGTAGACAGGGGCATCAGCCCCAGCATTTT.

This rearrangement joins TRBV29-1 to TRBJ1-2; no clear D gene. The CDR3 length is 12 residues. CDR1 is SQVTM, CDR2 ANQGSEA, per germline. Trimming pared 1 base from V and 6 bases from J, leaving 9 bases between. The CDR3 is CSVEAPINGYTF. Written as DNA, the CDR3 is TGCAGCGTTGAAGCCCCTATAAATGGCTACACCTTC.

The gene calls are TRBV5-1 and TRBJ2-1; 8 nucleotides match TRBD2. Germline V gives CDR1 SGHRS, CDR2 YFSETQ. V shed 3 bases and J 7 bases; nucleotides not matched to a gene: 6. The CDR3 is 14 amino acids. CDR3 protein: CASSSQSGSNEQFF. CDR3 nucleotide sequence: TGCGCCAGCAGCTCCCAAAGCGGGAGTAATGAGCAGTTCTTC.